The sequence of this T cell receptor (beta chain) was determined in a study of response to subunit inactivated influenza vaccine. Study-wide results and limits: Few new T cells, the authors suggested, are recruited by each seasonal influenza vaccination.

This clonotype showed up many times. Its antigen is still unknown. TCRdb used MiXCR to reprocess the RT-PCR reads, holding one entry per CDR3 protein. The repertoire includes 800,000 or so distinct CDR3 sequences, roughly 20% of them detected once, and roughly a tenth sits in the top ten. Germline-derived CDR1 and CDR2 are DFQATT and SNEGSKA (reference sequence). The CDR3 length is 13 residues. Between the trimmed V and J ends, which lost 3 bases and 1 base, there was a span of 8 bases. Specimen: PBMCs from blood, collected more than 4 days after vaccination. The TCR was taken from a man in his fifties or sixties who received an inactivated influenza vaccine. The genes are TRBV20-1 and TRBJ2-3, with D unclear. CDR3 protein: CSARFRGTDTQYF. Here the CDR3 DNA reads TGCAGTGCTAGGTTCCGGGGCACAGATACGCAGTATTTT.